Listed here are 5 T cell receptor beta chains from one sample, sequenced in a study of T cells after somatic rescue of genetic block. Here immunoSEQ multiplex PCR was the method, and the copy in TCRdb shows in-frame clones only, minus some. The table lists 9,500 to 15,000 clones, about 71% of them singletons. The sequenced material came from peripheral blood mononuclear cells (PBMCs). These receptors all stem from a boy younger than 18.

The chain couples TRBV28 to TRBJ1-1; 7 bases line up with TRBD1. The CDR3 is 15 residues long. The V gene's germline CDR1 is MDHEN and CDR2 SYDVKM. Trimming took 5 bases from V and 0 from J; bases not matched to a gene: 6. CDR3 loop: CASSPLRGMNTEAFF. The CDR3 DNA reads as TGTGCCAGCAGTCCTCTCAGGGGGATGAACACTGAAGCTTTCTTT.

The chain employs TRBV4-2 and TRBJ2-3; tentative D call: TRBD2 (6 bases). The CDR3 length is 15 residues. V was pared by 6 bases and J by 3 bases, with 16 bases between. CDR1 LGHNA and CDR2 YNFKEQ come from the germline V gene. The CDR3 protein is CASSTVISGTDTQYF. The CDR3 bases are TGTGCCAGCAGTACGGTGATTAGCGGTACAGATACGCAGTATTTT.

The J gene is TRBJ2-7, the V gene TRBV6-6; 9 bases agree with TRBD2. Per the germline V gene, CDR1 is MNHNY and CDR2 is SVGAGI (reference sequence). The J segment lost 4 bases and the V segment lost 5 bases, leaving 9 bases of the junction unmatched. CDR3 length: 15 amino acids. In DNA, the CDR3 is TGTGCCAGCAGTGGGGTCGAAGCGGGGGGATACGAGCAGTACTTC. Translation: CASSGVEAGGYEQYF.

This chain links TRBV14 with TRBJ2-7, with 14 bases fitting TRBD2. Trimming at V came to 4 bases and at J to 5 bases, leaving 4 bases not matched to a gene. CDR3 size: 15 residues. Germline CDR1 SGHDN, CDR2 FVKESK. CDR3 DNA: TGTGCCAGCAGCCGAGGGACTAGCGGGAGCCACGAGCAGTACTTC. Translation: CASSRGTSGSHEQYF.

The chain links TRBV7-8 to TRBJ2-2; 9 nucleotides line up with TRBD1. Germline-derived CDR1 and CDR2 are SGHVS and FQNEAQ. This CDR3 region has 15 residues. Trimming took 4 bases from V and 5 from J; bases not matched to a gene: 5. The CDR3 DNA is TGTGCCAGCAGCTCGAACAGGGGGCGAACCGGGGAGCTGTTTTTT. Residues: CASSSNRGRTGELFF.